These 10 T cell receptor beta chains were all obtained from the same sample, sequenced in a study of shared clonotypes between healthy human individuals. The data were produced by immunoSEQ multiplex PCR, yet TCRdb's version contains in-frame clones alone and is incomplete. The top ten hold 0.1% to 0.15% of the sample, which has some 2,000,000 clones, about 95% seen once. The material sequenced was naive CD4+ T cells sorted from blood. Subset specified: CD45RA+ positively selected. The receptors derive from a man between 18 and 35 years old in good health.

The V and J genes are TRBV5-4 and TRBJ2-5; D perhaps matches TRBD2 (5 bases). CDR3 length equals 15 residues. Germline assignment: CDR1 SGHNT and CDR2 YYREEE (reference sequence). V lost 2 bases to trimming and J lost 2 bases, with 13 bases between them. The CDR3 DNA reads TGTGCCAGCAGCTTTGGCGGAGGAAGGCAAGAGACCCAGTACTTC. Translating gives CASSFGGGRQETQYF.

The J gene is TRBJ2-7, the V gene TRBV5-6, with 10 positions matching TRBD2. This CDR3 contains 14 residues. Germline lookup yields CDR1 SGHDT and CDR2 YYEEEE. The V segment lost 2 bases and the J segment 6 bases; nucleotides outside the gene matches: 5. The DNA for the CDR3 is TGTGCCAGCAGCTTCTACTCTAGCGGGGGCGAGCAGTACTTC. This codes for CASSFYSSGGEQYF.

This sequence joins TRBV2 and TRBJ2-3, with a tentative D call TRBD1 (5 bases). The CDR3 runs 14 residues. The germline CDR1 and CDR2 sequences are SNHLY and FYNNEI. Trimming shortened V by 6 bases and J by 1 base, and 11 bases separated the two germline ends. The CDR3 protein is CASSREIGTDTQYF. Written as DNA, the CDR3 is TGTGCCAGCAGCAGGGAAATCGGCACAGATACGCAGTATTTT. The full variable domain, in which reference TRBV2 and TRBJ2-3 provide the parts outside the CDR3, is EPEVTQTPSHQVTQMGQEVILRCVPISNHLYFYWYRQILGQKVEFLVSFYNNEISEKSEIFDDQFSVERPDGSNFTLKIRSTKLEDSAMYFCASSREIGTDTQYFGPGTRLTVL.

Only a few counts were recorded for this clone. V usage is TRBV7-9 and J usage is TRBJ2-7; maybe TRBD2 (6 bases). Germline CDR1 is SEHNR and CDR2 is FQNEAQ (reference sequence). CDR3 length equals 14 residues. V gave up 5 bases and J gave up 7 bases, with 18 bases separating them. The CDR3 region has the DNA TGTGCCAGCAGCCAAGAAACGGGGGTTGGGGAGCAGTACTTC. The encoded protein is CASSQETGVGEQYF. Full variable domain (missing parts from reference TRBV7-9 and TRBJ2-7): DTGVSQNPRHKITKRGQNVTFRCDPISEHNRLYWYRQTLGQGPEFLTYFQNEAQLEKSRLLSDRFSAERPKGSFSTLEIQRTEQGDSAMYLCASSQETGVGEQYFGPGTRLTVT.

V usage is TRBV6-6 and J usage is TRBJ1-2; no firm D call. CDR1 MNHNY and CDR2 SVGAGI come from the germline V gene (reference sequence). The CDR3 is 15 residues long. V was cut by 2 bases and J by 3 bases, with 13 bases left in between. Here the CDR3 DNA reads TGTGCCAGCAGTTACCCACGTGAGATATACTATGGCTACACCTTC. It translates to CASSYPREIYYGYTF.

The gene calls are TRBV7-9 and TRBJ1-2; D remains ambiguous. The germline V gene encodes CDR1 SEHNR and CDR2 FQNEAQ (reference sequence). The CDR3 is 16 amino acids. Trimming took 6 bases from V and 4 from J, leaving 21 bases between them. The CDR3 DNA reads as TGTGCCAGCAGTTTCGGCGTGGCAGAGATGTCCTATGGCTACACCTTC. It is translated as CASSFGVAEMSYGYTF.

CDR3 sequence: CSAGTSTEQYF. CDR3 coding DNA: TGCAGTGCTGGGACTAGCACCGAGCAGTACTTC. The chain combines TRBV20-1 with TRBJ2-7, with 9 bases identical to TRBD2. This CDR3 contains 11 residues. Germline V gene lookup returns CDR1 DFQATT and CDR2 SNEGSKA (reference sequence). V was clipped by 5 bases and J by 6 bases; unmatched bases: 2.

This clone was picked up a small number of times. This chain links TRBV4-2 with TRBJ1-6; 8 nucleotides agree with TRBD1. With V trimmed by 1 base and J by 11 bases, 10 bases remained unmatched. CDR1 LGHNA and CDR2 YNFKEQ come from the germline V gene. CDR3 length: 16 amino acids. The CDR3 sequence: CASSQVTDRASAPLHF. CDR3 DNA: TGTGCCAGCAGCCAAGTCACGGACAGGGCATCCGCACCCCTCCACTTT.

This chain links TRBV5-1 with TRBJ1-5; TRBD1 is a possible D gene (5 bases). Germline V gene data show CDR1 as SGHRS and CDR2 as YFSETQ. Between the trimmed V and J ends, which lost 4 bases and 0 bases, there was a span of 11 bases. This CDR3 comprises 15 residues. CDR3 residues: CASSPQGYSNQPQHF. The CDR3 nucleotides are TGCGCCAGCAGCCCCCAGGGTTATAGCAATCAGCCCCAGCATTTT.

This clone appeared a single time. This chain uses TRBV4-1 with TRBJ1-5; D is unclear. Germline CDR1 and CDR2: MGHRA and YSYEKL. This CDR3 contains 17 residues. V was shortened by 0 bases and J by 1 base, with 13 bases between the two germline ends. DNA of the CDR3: TGCGCCAGCAGCCAAGATAGGACCCCCGGGAGCAATCAGCCCCAGCATTTT. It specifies CASSQDRTPGSNQPQHF.